Listed below are T cell receptor beta chains from one sample, sequenced in a study of CXCR3-negative and CXCR3-positive naive CD8 T cells. TCRdb reworked the 5' RACE reads into one entry per CDR3 protein, no DNA. With approximately 90,000 distinct CDR3 sequences in the sample, the ten largest clones hold approximately 0.54%. Sequenced input: naive CXCR3+ CD8+ T cells from blood. Receptor source: a human donor in good health. Some clones in this sample may be carry-over from other donors' samples. Each CDR3 is given with its conserved first and last residue.

v_call	j_call	cdr3_aa
TRBV27	TRBJ2-1	CASSRSSDNEQFF
TRBV6-6	TRBJ2-1	CASSPGGMNEQFF
TRBV19	TRBJ2-2	CASSALIQRNANTGELFF
TRBV6-2/TRBV6-3	TRBJ1-5	CASSLPQGENQPQHF
TRBV5-1	TRBJ2-5	CASSHDLGEETQYF
TRBV5-6	TRBJ2-2	CASSYGTATGELFF
TRBV29-1	TRBJ2-5	CSVEDFVRTSGSGETQYF
TRBV29-1	TRBJ2-1	CSIGTGETNEQFF
TRBV3-1	TRBJ1-1	CASSQIDRGPADTEAFF
TRBV15	TRBJ2-1	CATSRAGGDNEQFF
TRBV28	TRBJ1-1	CASSEPLTTEAFF